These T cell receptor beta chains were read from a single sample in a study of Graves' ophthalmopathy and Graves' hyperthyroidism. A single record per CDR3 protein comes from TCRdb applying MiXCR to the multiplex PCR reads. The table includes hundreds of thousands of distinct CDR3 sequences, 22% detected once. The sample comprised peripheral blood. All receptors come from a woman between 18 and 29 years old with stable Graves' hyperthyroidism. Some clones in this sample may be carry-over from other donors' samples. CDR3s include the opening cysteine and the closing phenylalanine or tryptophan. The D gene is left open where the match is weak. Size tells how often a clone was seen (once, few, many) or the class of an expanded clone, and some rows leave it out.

CASSFTAGTETQYF,TGTGCCAGCAGCTTCACGGCGGGTACAGAGACCCAGTACTTC,TRBV11-2,TRBJ2-5,many,.
CASSQNHYGYTF,TGTGCCAGCAGCCAAAATCACTATGGCTACACCTTC,TRBV3-1,TRBJ1-2,many,.
CASSPLRQATQYF,TGTGCCAGCAGTCCCCTGCGACAGGCGACCCAGTACTTC,TRBV6-2/TRBV6-3,TRBJ2-5,.,.
CAASLAKNIQYF,TGTGCCGCGAGCTTGGCCAAAAACATTCAGTACTTC,TRBV28,TRBJ2-4,many,.
CASSRPDRGYSNQPQHF,TGTGCCAGCAGTCGCCCGGACCGGGGCTATAGCAATCAGCCCCAGCATTTT,TRBV6-9,TRBJ1-5,many,.
CASRLQGAEAFF,TGTGCCAGCAGATTACAGGGGGCTGAAGCTTTCTTT,TRBV12-3/TRBV12-4,TRBJ1-1,few,TRBD1
CASKQDVSRSPLHF,TGTGCCAGTAAGCAGGACGTGTCCCGATCACCCCTCCACTTT,TRBV19,TRBJ1-6,few,.
CASSLMPGSNQPQHF,TGTGCCAGCAGCTTAATGCCAGGGTCCAATCAGCCCCAGCATTTT,TRBV11-2,TRBJ1-5,many,.
CASSLGGGGGDTEAFF,TGTGCCAGCAGCTTAGGTGGAGGGGGGGGTGACACTGAAGCTTTCTTT,TRBV7-3,TRBJ1-1,many,.
CSAGTSGGGDEQYF,TGCAGTGCCGGGACTAGCGGGGGGGGCGACGAGCAGTACTTC,TRBV20-1,TRBJ2-7,many,TRBD2
CASSQVLTGELFF,TGTGCCAGCTCCCAGGTTCTCACCGGGGAGCTGTTTTTT,TRBV7-2,TRBJ2-2,many,.
CSARDGGILNTEAFF,TGCAGTGCTAGAGACGGCGGCATCCTGAACACTGAAGCTTTCTTT,TRBV20-1,TRBJ1-1,many,.
CAKRQSNTEALF,TGTGCCAAAAGGCAGTCCAACACTGAAGCTCTCTTT,TRBV6-1,TRBJ1-1,many,.
CASSLSDLQNTEAFF,TGTGCCAGCAGTTTGTCGGATTTACAGAACACTGAAGCTTTCTTT,TRBV12-3/TRBV12-4,TRBJ1-1,many,.
CATSIPGAQETQYF,TGTGCCACCAGTATACCTGGCGCCCAAGAGACCCAGTACTTC,TRBV15,TRBJ2-5,many,.
CASSPQGPISPGYTF,TGTGCCAGTAGTCCACAGGGGCCCATCTCTCCTGGCTACACCTTC,TRBV19,TRBJ1-2,.,TRBD1
CASRRTGANQPQHF,TGTGCCAGCAGACGGACAGGGGCTAATCAGCCCCAGCATTTT,TRBV12-3/TRBV12-4,TRBJ1-5,many,TRBD1
CASSYSAGGDEQYF,TGTGCCAGCAGTTACTCGGCGGGGGGCGACGAGCAGTACTTC,TRBV6-5,TRBJ2-7,.,TRBD2
CASSSAGAAMNTEAFF,TGTGCCAGCAGCTCCGCCGGGGCAGCTATGAACACTGAAGCTTTCTTT,TRBV11-3,TRBJ1-1,many,.
CASSPGLGGTEAFF,TGTGCCAGCAGCCCCGGACTTGGGGGCACTGAAGCTTTCTTT,TRBV12-3/TRBV12-4,TRBJ1-1,many,.
CASSAADSNKPQHF,TGTGCCAGCAGCGCCGCCGACTCCAACAAGCCCCAGCATTTT,TRBV9,TRBJ1-5,many,.
CASSSGNAINYGYTF,TGTGCCAGCTCTTCCGGGAACGCAATAAACTATGGCTACACCTTC,TRBV6-1,TRBJ1-2,many,.
CASSELPGNTIYF,TGTGCCAGCAGTGAATTGCCTGGAAACACCATATATTTT,TRBV2,TRBJ1-3,many,.
CASSLGPGEAFF,TGTGCCAGCAGTCTGGGACCGGGTGAAGCTTTCTTT,TRBV2,TRBJ1-1,.,.
CASSLVGEVEAFF,TGTGCCAGCAGCTTAGTCGGGGAAGTTGAAGCTTTCTTT,TRBV13,TRBJ1-1,.,.
CASSTRGRVDYGYTF,TGCGCCAGCAGTACCAGGGGAAGAGTCGACTATGGCTACACCTTC,TRBV10-1,TRBJ1-2,.,.
CASVDSGGGNTEAFF,TGTGCCAGCGTGGACTCGGGGGGGGGGAACACTGAAGCTTTCTTT,TRBV6-4,TRBJ1-1,many,.
CASSYGGDINSPLHF,TGTGCCAGCAGTTACGGTGGGGACATAAATTCACCCCTCCACTTT,TRBV6-5,TRBJ1-6,.,.
CASGSRGDGELFF,TGTGCCAGCGGATCGCGGGGGGACGGGGAGCTGTTTTTT,TRBV6-1,TRBJ2-2,many,TRBD2
CASSGAGGLGEQYF,TGTGCCAGCAGTGGAGCGGGAGGACTTGGCGAGCAGTACTTC,TRBV28,TRBJ2-7,.,TRBD2
CASSSYIEAFF,TGTGCCAGTAGTTCCTACATAGAAGCTTTCTTT,TRBV19,TRBJ1-1,once,.
CASSPGLSGAILNEQYF,TGTGCCAGCTCACCAGGACTAAGCGGGGCCATCCTGAACGAGCAGTACTTC,TRBV18,TRBJ2-7,.,TRBD2
CASSVLWDSLQETQYF,TGTGCCAGCAGTGTCCTGTGGGACAGTCTGCAAGAGACCCAGTACTTC,TRBV27,TRBJ2-5,.,TRBD1
CASSQEIRGNFHGYTF,TGCGCCAGCAGCCAAGAGATCCGGGGGAACTTTCATGGCTACACCTTC,TRBV4-1,TRBJ1-2,.,.
CASSQDYRQGGGTEAFF,TGCGCCAGCAGCCAAGATTATCGACAGGGAGGGGGAACTGAAGCTTTCTTT,TRBV4-1,TRBJ1-1,few,TRBD1
CASRPNGQGADTQYF,TGTGCCAGCAGACCGAATGGACAGGGGGCAGATACGCAGTATTTT,TRBV6-2/TRBV6-3,TRBJ2-3,.,TRBD1
CASRTLAGGPLTGELFF,TGTGCCAGCAGGACCCTAGCGGGAGGGCCCTTAACCGGGGAGCTGTTTTTT,TRBV2,TRBJ2-2,many,TRBD2
CASSTSGLTNTGELFF,TGTGCCAGTAGTACCTCAGGGCTTACGAACACCGGGGAGCTGTTTTTT,TRBV19,TRBJ2-2,few,.
CSAKNSGQGYEQYF,TGCAGTGCGAAGAACTCGGGACAGGGTTACGAGCAGTACTTC,TRBV20-1,TRBJ2-7,many,TRBD1
CAISEPRQDVRYTF,TGTGCCATCAGTGAGCCCAGACAAGATGTGCGCTACACCTTC,TRBV10-3,TRBJ1-2,few,.
CASSYDRQQPQHF,TGTGCCAGCAGTTACGACAGGCAACAGCCCCAGCATTTT,TRBV6-5,TRBJ1-5,many,.
CASSFQGGLDGYTF,TGTGCCAGCAGCTTTCAGGGGGGCCTAGATGGCTACACCTTC,TRBV7-9,TRBJ1-2,.,TRBD1
CASSYEDRGSPLHF,TGTGCCAGCAGTTACGAGGACAGGGGTTCACCCCTCCACTTT,TRBV6-2/TRBV6-3,TRBJ1-6,.,TRBD1
CASSPWTGPETQYF,TGTGCCAGTAGTCCGTGGACAGGCCCAGAGACCCAGTACTTC,TRBV19,TRBJ2-5,.,TRBD1
CSVEDQNGGWGETQYF,TGCAGCGTTGAAGATCAGAACGGGGGTTGGGGAGAGACCCAGTACTTC,TRBV29-1,TRBJ2-5,few,.
CASSLGIDQYF,TGTGCCAGCAGTTTAGGGATTGACCAGTACTTC,TRBV12-3/TRBV12-4,TRBJ2-5,few,.
CASSLSRTGGNSNQPQHF,TGTGCCAGCAGTCTTAGCAGGACAGGGGGTAATAGCAATCAGCCCCAGCATTTT,TRBV2,TRBJ1-5,many,TRBD1
CAMGTVVEAFF,TGTGCCATGGGGACCGTTGTAGAAGCTTTCTTT,TRBV6-1,TRBJ1-1,many,.